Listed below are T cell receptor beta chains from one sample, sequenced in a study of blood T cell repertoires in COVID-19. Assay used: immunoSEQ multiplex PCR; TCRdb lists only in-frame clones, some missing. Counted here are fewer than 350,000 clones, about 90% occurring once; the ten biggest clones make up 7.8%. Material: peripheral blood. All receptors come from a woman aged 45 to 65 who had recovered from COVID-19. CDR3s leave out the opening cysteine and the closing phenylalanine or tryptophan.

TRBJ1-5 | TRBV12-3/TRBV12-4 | ASSQGHNQPQH
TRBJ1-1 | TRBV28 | ASSSSRTGGFGAF
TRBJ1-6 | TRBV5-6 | ASSRGPDYNSPLH
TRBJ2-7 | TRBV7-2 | ASSPRGGINYEQY
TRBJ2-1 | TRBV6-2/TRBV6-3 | ASSYSGRDEQF
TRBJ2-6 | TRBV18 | ASSPPITQGWRGNSGANVLT
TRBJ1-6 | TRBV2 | ASSEQDSNSPLH
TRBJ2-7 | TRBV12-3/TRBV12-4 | ASSRLVREQY
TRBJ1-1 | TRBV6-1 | ASSDVGRMNTEAF
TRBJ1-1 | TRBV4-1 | ASSRIFGQNTEAF
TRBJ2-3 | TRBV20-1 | SARPGTGGY
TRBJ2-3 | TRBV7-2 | ASSSGTAPDTQY
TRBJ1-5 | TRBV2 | ASRDDSSNQPQH
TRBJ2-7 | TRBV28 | ASNEQGYEQY
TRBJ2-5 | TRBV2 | ASSALRQETQY
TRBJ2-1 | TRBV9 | ASSVSGEFYNEQF
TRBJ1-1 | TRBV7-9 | ASRTGTDTEAF
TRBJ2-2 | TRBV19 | ATFRRTGDYTGELF
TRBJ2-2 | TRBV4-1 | ASSQVPGLAGGPSGELF
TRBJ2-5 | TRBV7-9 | ASSLAIGRVKSETQY
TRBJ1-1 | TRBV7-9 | ASAPGLDTEAF
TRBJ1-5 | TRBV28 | ASRPLLRGVQPQH
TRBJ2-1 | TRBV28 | ASKGLADNEQF
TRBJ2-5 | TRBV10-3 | AISESDSGRARETQY
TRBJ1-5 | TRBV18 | ASSRLPTGGGDQPQH
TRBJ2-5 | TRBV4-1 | ASSQTRPETQY
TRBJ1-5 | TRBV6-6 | ASSYPGQHQPQH
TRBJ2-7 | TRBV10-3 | ATLLAGGDEQY
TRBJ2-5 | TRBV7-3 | ASSARTGFGETQY
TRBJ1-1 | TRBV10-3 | ATRLETGSEAF
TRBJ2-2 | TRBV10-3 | AISEPGTGGGELF
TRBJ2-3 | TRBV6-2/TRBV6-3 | ASSYSTRTGRGTQY
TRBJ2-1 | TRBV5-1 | ASRLGSDNEQF
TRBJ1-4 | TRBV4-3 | ASSQDLRANEKLF
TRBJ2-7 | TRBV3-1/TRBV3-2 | ASSRQPGQGVYEQY
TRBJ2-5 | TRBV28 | ASSLYPQETQY
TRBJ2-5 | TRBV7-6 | ASSLGPGMQETQY
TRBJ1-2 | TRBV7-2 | ASSLSRGANYGYT
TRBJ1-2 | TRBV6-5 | ASAGRGNYGYT
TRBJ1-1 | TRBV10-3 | AINWRGVGGTEAF
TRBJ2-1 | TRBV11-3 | ASSLKPGKQF
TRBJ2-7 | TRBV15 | ATSRDRARGYEQY
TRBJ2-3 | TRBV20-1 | SARWERQY
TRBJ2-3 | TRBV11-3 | ASSSRTSGGTDTQY
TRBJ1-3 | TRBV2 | ASSEGTISGNTIY
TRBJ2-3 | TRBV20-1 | SASLDRGATDTQY
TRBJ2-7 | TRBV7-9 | ASSPDGGSYEQY
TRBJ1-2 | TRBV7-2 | ASSLEGTGFVGYT
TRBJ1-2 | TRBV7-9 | ASSSTGGYGYT
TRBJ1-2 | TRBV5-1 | ASSAEGALYGYT
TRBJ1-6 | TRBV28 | ASSPRRDNSPLH